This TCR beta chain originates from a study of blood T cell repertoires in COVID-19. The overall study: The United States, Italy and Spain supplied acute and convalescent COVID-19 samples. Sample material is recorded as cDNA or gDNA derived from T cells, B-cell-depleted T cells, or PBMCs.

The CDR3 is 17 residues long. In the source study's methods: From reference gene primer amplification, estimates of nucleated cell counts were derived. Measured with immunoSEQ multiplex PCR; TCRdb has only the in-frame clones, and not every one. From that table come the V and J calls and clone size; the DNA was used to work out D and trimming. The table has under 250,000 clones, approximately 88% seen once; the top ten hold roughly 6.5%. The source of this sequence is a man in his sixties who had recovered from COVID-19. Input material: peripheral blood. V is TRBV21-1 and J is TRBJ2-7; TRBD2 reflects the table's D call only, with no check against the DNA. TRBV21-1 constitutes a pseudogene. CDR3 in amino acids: CASSARTSGSIYYEQYF. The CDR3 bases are TGTGCCAGCAGCGCCCGGACTAGCGGGAGTATCTATTACGAGCAGTACTTC.